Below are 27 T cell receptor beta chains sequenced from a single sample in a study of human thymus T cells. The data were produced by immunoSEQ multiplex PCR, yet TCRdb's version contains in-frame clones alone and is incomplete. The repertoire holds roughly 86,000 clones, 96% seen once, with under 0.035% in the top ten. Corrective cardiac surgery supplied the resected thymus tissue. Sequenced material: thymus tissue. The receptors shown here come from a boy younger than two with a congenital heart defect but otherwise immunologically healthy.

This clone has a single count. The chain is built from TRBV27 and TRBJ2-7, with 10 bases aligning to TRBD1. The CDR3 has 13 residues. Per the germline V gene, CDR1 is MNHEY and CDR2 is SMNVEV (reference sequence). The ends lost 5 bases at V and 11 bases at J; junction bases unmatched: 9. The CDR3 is CASSERPGQGKYF. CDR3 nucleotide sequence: TGTGCCAGCAGTGAACGACCGGGACAGGGGAAGTACTTC.

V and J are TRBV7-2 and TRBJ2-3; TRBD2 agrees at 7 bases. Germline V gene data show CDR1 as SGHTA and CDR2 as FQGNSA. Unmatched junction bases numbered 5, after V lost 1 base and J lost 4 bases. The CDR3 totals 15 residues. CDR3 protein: CASSLEGGVADTQYF. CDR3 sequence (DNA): TGTGCCAGCAGCTTAGAGGGAGGGGTGGCAGATACGCAGTATTTT.

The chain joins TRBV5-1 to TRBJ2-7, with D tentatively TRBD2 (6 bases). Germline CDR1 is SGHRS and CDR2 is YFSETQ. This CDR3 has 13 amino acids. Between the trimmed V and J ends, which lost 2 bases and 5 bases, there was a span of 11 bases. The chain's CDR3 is CASSLPGDDEQYF. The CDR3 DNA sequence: TGCGCCAGCAGCTTACCGGGAGACGACGAGCAGTACTTC.

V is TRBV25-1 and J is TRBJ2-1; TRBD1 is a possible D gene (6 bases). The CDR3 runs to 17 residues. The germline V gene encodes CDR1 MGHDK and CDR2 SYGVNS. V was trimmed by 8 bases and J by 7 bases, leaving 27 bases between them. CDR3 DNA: TGTGCCAGCCAGAGTTTTGTAGGGGACACCTTAAGGAATGAGCAGTTCTTC. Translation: CASQSFVGDTLRNEQFF. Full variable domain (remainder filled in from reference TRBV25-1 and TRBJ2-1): EADIYQTPRYLVIGTGKKITLECSQTMGHDKMYWYQQDPGMELHLIHYSYGVNSTEKGDLSSESTVSRIRTEHFPLTLESARPSHTSQYLCASQSFVGDTLRNEQFFGPGTRLTVL.

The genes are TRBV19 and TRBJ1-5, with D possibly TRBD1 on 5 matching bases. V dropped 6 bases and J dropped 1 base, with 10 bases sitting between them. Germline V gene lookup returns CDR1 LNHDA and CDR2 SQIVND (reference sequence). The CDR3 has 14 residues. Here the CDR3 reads CASSAGVSNQPQHF. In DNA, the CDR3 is TGTGCCAGTAGCGCGGGGGTCAGCAATCAGCCCCAGCATTTT.

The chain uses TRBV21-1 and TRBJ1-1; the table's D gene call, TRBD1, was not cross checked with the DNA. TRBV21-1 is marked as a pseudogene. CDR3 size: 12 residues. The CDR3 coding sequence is TGTGCCAGCAGCAAGGGAACAGGGGAAGCTTTCTTT. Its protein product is CASSKGTGEAFF.

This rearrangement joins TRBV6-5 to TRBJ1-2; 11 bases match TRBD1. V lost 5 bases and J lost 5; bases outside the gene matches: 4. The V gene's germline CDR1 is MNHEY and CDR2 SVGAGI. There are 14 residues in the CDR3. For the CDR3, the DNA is TGTGCCAGCAGTCGGACAGGGGGCAAGTATGGCTACACCTTC. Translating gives CASSRTGGKYGYTF.

Here the CDR3 reads CASSLNPLAGVGWDTQYF. CDR3 bases: TGTGCCAGCAGCTTAAACCCACTAGCGGGAGTGGGGTGGGATACGCAGTATTTT. The chain combines TRBV5-6 with TRBJ2-3; 11 nucleotides line up with TRBD2. The germline V gene has CDR1 SGHDT and CDR2 YYEEEE. The CDR3 is 18 residues long. Trimming took 2 bases from V and 6 from J; bases not matched to a gene: 14. Variable domain in full (rest from reference TRBV5-6 and TRBJ2-3): DAGVTQSPTHLIKTRGQQVTLRCSPKSGHDTVSWYQQALGQGPQFIFQYYEEEERQRGNFPDRFSGHQFPNYSSELNVNALLLGDSALYLCASSLNPLAGVGWDTQYFGPGTRLTVL.

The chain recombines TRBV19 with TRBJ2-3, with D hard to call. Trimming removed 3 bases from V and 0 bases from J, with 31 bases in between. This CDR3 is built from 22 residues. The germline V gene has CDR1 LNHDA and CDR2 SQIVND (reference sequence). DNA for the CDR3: TGTGCCAGTAGTATTAAAACCGTCGACCCGATTGGCTCCAGCCACAGCACAGATACGCAGTATTTT. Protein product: CASSIKTVDPIGSSHSTDTQYF.

The CDR3 DNA follows: TGCGCCAGCAGTCGCCGGGACAGTTTTACTGAAGCTTTCTTT. Protein product: CASSRRDSFTEAFF. This chain connects TRBV5-1 to TRBJ1-1; 7 nucleotides agree with TRBD1. The V gene's germline CDR1 is SGHRS and CDR2 YFSETQ. The CDR3 covers 14 residues. The V and J ends lost 5 bases and 5 bases, in that order; junction bases with no gene match: 9.

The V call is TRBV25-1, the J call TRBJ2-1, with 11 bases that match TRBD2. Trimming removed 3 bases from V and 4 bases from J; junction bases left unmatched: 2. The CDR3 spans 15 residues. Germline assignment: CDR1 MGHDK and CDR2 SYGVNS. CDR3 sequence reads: CASSERLAGYNEQFF. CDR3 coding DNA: TGTGCCAGCAGTGAGCGACTAGCGGGATACAATGAGCAGTTCTTC.

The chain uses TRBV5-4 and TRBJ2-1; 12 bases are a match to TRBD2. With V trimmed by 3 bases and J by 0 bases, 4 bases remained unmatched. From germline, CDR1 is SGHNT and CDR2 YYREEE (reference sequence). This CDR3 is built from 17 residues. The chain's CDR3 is CASSCGLAGSSYNEQFF. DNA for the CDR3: TGTGCCAGCAGCTGCGGACTAGCGGGGAGCTCCTACAATGAGCAGTTCTTC.

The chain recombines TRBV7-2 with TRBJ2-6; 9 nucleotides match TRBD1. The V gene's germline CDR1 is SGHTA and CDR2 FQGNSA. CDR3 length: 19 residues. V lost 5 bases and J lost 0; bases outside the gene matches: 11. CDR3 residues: CASSKRRDRASSGANVLTF. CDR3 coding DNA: TGTGCCAGCAGCAAACGCAGGGACAGGGCAAGCTCTGGGGCCAACGTCCTGACTTTC. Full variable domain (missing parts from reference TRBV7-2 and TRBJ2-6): GAGVSQSPSNKVTEKGKDVELRCDPISGHTALYWYRQSLGQGLEFLIYFQGNSAPDKSGLPSDRFSAERTGGSVSTLTIQRTQQEDSAVYLCASSKRRDRASSGANVLTFGAGSRLTVL.

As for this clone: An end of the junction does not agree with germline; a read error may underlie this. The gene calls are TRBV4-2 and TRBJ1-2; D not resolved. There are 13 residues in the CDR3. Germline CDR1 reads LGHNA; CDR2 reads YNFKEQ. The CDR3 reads CASSQDDPGVTSF. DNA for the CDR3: TGTGCCAGCAGCCAAGACGATCCGGGCGTTACCTCATTC.

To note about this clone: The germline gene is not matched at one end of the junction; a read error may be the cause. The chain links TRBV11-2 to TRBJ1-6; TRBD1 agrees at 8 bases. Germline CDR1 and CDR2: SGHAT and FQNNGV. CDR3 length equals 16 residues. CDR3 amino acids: CASSLADRGRDSPLHF. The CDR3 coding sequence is TGTGCCAGCAGCTTAGCCGACAGGGGTCGTGATTCGCCCCTCCACTTT.

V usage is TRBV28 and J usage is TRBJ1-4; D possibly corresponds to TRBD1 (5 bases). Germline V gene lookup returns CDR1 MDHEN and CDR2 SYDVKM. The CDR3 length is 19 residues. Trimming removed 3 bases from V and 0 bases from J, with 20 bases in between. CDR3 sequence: CASSLRSGKEVATNEKLFF. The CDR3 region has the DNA TGTGCCAGCAGTTTGAGGTCAGGGAAGGAGGTGGCAACTAATGAAAAACTGTTTTTT.

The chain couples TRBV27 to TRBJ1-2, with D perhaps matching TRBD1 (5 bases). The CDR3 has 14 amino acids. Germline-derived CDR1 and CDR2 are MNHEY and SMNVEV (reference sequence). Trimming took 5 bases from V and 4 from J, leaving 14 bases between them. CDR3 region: CASSPTEWTYGYTF. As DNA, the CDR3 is TGTGCCAGCAGTCCGACAGAGTGGACCTATGGCTACACCTTC.

CDR3 sequence (DNA): TGTGCCAGCAGCGTAGGCACTAGCGGGAGAGAGACCCAGTACTTC. As protein: CASSVGTSGRETQYF. The genes are TRBV9 and TRBJ2-5, with 11 bases matching TRBD2. The CDR3 sequence is 15 residues long. The V segment lost 0 bases and the J segment 4 bases; nucleotides outside the gene matches: 2. The germline CDR1 and CDR2 sequences are SGDLS and YYNGEE.

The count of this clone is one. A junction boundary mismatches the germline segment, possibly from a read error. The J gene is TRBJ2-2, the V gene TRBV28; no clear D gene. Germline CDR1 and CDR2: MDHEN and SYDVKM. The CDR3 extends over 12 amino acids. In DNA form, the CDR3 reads TGCGGCAGCTGGCTGAACACCGGGGAGCTGTTTTTT. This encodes CGSWLNTGELFF.

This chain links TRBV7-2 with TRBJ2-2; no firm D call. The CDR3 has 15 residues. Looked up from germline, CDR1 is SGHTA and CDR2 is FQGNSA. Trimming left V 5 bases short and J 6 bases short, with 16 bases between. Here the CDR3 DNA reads TGTGCCAGCAGCCGACCCCCTGTAGAGGCCGGGGAGCTGTTTTTT. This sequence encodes CASSRPPVEAGELFF.

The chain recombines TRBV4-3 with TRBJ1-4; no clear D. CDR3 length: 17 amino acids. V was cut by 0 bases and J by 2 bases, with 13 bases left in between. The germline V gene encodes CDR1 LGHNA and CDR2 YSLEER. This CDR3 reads CASSQDCVGWTNEKLFF. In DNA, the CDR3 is TGCGCCAGCAGCCAAGATTGTGTGGGGTGGACTAATGAAAAACTGTTTTTT.

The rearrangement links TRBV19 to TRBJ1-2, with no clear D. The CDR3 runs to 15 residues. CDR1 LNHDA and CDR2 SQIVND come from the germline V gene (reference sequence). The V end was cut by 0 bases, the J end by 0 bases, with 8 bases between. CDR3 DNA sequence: TGTGCCAGTAGTATAGAAGGCGGAACTAACTATGGCTACACCTTC. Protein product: CASSIEGGTNYGYTF.

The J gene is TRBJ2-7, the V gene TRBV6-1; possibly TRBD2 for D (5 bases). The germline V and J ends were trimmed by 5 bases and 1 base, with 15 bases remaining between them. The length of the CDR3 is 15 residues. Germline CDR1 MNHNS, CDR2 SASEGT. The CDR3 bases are TGTGCCAGCAGTTTTACGGGATCCGGATCCTACGAGCAGTACTTC. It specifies CASSFTGSGSYEQYF.

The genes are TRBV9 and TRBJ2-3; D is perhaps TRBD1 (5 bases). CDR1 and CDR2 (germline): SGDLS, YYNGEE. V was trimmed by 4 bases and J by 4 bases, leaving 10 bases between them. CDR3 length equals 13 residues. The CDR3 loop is CASSPQGSDTQYF. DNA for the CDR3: TGTGCCAGCAGCCCCCAGGGTTCAGATACGCAGTATTTT.

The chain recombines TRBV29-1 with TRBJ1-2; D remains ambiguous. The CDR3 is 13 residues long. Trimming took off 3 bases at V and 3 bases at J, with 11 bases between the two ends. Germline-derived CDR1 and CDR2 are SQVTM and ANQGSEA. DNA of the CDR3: TGCAGCGTTGACCCGGGCTCCCACTATGGCTACACCTTC. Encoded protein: CSVDPGSHYGYTF.

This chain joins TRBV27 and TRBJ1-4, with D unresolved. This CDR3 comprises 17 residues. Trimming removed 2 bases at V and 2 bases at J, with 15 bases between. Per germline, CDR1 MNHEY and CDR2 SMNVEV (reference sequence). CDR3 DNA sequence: TGTGCCAGCAGTTTAGACCTCCAAGAGGCTACTAATGAAAAACTGTTTTTT. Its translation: CASSLDLQEATNEKLFF.

CDR3 nucleotides: TGTGCCAGCAGTTTTGTAGCGGGGGGTAAAGAGACCCAGTACTTC. Its translation: CASSFVAGGKETQYF. This chain joins TRBV27 and TRBJ2-5; 10 positions agree with TRBD2. V was clipped by 3 bases and J by 3 bases; unmatched bases: 4. CDR3 size: 15 residues. CDR1 is MNHEY, CDR2 SMNVEV, per germline (reference sequence).